A single sample gave rise to the 30 T cell receptor beta chains below, sequenced in a study of blood T cells in healthy people across ages. With a J-beta primer mix and a sample-barcoded 5' primer, a second PCR ran roughly 6 to 12 cycles. Via MiXCR, TCRdb re-called the 5' RACE reads, giving one row per CDR3 protein. The sample carries some 750,000 distinct CDR3 sequences, about 20% recorded once. The sample comprised blood. The origin of the receptors is a man aged 65 to 79 in good health.

This sequence joins TRBV27 and TRBJ2-3; 7 positions match TRBD1. Germline V gene data show CDR1 as MNHEY and CDR2 as SMNVEV (reference sequence). V was pared by 5 bases and J by 2 bases, with 4 bases of the junction left unmatched. This CDR3 contains 14 residues. CDR3 in amino acids: CASSLTGVTDTQYF. In DNA form, the CDR3 reads TGTGCCAGCAGTCTTACAGGGGTCACAGATACGCAGTATTTT.

Only a few counts were recorded for this clonotype. The chain joins TRBV6-1 to TRBJ2-1; no clear D gene. V was clipped by 0 bases and J by 8 bases, with 5 bases between them. This CDR3 contains 12 residues. Germline CDR1 and CDR2: MNHNS and SASEGT. CDR3 sequence (DNA): TGTGCCAGCAGTGAAGCAAGGGATGAGCAGTTCTTC. Amino acids: CASSEARDEQFF.

This rearrangement joins TRBV14 to TRBJ2-1, with 11 bases identical to TRBD2. The CDR3 is 15 residues long. The germline gives CDR1 SGHDN, CDR2 FVKESK. V shed 6 bases, J shed 2 bases, and the junction held 3 bases outside the gene matches. The CDR3, as DNA: TGTGCCAGCAGAGGGACTAGCGGTACCTACAATGAGCAGTTCTTC. Encoded protein: CASRGTSGTYNEQFF.

This clonotype occurred a few times. This chain joins TRBV10-3 and TRBJ1-2; TRBD1 matches 7 bases. The junction had 10 bases not matched to a gene; V was cut back by 6 bases and J by 3 bases. CDR3 length equals 15 residues. The V gene's germline CDR1 is ENHRY and CDR2 SYGVKD. DNA for the CDR3: TGTGCCATCAGCCTGCGCCGACAGGGTGACTATGGCTACACCTTC. Translating it yields CAISLRRQGDYGYTF.

This clonotype has a handful of counts. This chain joins TRBV30 and TRBJ1-1; 8 bases map to TRBD1. From germline, CDR1 is GTSNPN and CDR2 SVGIG (reference sequence). This CDR3 spans 13 amino acids. The V and J ends lost 4 bases and 4 bases, in that order; junction bases with no gene match: 5. The DNA of the CDR3 is TGTGCCTGGAACTCAGGGGGCGGCACTGAAGCTTTCTTT. It specifies CAWNSGGGTEAFF. Drawing the rest from reference TRBV30 and TRBJ1-1, the complete variable domain is SQTIHQWPATLVQPVGSPLSLECTVEGTSNPNLYWYRQAAGRGLQLLFYSVGIGQISSEVPQNLSASRPQDRQFILSSKKLLLSDSGFYLCAWNSGGGTEAFFGQGTRLTVV.

The chain links TRBV6-2 or TRBV6-3 to TRBJ2-1, with TRBD2 matching over 8 bases. The J call may be in error: the DNA end matches TRBJ2-7 better. The CDR3 runs 20 residues. CDR1 and CDR2 (germline): MNHEY, SVGEGT. The CDR3 nucleotides read TGTGCCAGCAGTTACTCAAGAGGGACTAGTGGGAGTATCGGCTCTTACGAGCAGTACGTC. Amino acid sequence: CASSYSRGTSGSIGSYEQYV.

The rearrangement joins TRBV6-6 to TRBJ1-2, with D maybe TRBD1 (6 bases). The CDR3 consists of 14 residues. Looked up from germline, CDR1 is MNHNY and CDR2 is SVGAGI (reference sequence). V lost 5 bases to trimming and J lost 4 bases, with 14 bases between them. The CDR3 sequence is CASSSAPDSYGYTF. CDR3 coding DNA: TGTGCCAGCAGTAGCGCCCCGGACAGCTATGGCTACACCTTC.

This clonotype was seen a few times. This chain links TRBV20-1 with TRBJ2-5; D is unresolved. This CDR3 has 11 residues. The germline V gene encodes CDR1 DFQATT and CDR2 SNEGSKA (reference sequence). Trimming shortened V by 5 bases and J by 1 base, and 5 bases separated the two germline ends. CDR3 nucleotides: TGCAGTGCTGGCGGCCAAGAGACCCAGTACTTC. Protein product: CSAGGQETQYF.

This clonotype was seen more than once but under ten times. The chain combines TRBV28 with TRBJ1-5; 7 bases are shared with TRBD1. There are 13 residues in the CDR3. V lost 6 bases, J lost 1 base, and 0 bases stayed unmatched. Germline lookup yields CDR1 MDHEN and CDR2 SYDVKM. In DNA form, the CDR3 reads TGTGCCAGCAGGACAGGGAGCAATCAGCCCCAGCATTTT. The encoded protein is CASRTGSNQPQHF.

The V and J genes are TRBV6-5 and TRBJ1-6; 11 nucleotides match TRBD1. The CDR3 loop spans 15 amino acids. Germline lookup yields CDR1 MNHEY and CDR2 SVGAGI. Trimming at V came to 6 bases and at J to 9 bases, leaving 7 bases not matched to a gene. CDR3 residues: CASSYGQGAGSPLHF. The CDR3 DNA is TGTGCCAGCAGCTACGGACAGGGGGCTGGTTCACCCCTCCACTTT.

The V gene is TRBV3-1, the J gene TRBJ1-4, with 9 bases aligning to TRBD1. The CDR3 runs 15 residues. With 0 bases clipped from V and 10 bases from J, the junction kept 6 bases outside the gene matches. CDR1 is LGHDT and CDR2 is YNNKEL in the germline V gene (reference sequence). The CDR3 DNA reads TGTGCCAGCAGCCAAGACGGGACAGGGAGTGGAAAACTGTTTTTT. This codes for CASSQDGTGSGKLFF.

This clonotype was counted between two and nine times. The rearrangement joins TRBV29-1 to TRBJ1-1; D is perhaps TRBD1 (5 bases). Germline lookup yields CDR1 SQVTM and CDR2 ANQGSEA. The CDR3 has 13 amino acids. Trimming took 4 bases from V and 6 from J, leaving 15 bases between them. CDR3 loop: CSVGDSQVAEAFF. The CDR3 region has the DNA TGCAGCGTTGGAGACAGTCAAGTTGCTGAAGCTTTCTTT.

This clonotype was counted between two and nine times. The chain employs TRBV3-1 and TRBJ2-3; D may be TRBD2 (5 bases). This CDR3 contains 16 residues. The germline V gene encodes CDR1 LGHDT and CDR2 YNNKEL (reference sequence). Trimming shortened V by 4 bases and J by 8 bases, and 22 bases separated the two germline ends. CDR3: CASSPPVTSPSGTQYF. As DNA, the CDR3 is TGTGCCAGCAGCCCTCCTGTCACTAGTCCCTCGGGTACGCAGTATTTT.

This clonotype was detected ten times or more. The chain employs TRBV11-1 and TRBJ2-5; D might be TRBD2 (6 bases). The V gene's germline CDR1 is SGHAT and CDR2 FQDESV (reference sequence). V dropped 4 bases and J dropped 0 bases, with 12 bases sitting between them. The CDR3 is made up of 15 amino acids. CDR3 region: CASSSGTPYQETQYF. The CDR3 coding sequence is TGTGCCAGCAGCTCCGGGACTCCGTACCAAGAGACCCAGTACTTC.

The CDR3 sequence is CASSNPGVSSNQPQHF. The DNA of the CDR3 is TGTGCCAGCAGCAATCCGGGGGTCAGTAGCAATCAGCCCCAGCATTTT. This chain connects TRBV6-6 to TRBJ1-5; weak D call: TRBD1 (5 bases). The germline CDR1 and CDR2 sequences are MNHNY and SVGAGI (reference sequence). The CDR3 spans 16 residues. V was trimmed by 6 bases and J by 0 bases, leaving 15 bases between them.

This clonotype showed up just a few times. The chain has TRBV29-1 and TRBJ1-1; 8 bases map to TRBD1. CDR3 length: 10 residues. The V gene end was trimmed by 7 bases and the J gene end by 11 bases; junction bases not matched to a gene: 6. Per the germline V gene, CDR1 is SQVTM and CDR2 is ANQGSEA. The CDR3 DNA is TGCAGCGGGCAGGACAGGGTTGCTTTCTTT. Translating gives CSGQDRVAFF.

With regard to this clonotype: The junction and the germline gene differ at one end; a read error may be behind it. This chain connects TRBV12-3 or TRBV12-4 to TRBJ2-3; the D is unclear. The CDR3 is 13 amino acids. CDR3: CAGSLTRTDTQYF. CDR3 nucleotides: TGTGCCGGCAGTTTAACCCGCACAGATACGCAGTATTTT.

This clonotype was detected only a few times. This chain uses TRBV27 with TRBJ1-6; no clear D gene. Trimming removed 6 bases at V and 1 base at J, with 4 bases between. CDR3 length: 13 residues. CDR1 is MNHEY and CDR2 is SMNVEV in the germline V gene (reference sequence). CDR3 sequence: CASRLSYNSPLHF. The CDR3 nucleotides are TGTGCCAGCAGGCTTTCCTATAATTCACCCCTCCACTTT.

The chain combines TRBV12-3 or TRBV12-4 with TRBJ1-2, with a weak D call TRBD1 (5 bases). V was pared by 6 bases and J by 4 bases, with 9 bases between. This CDR3 comprises 12 residues. In DNA form, the CDR3 reads TGTGCCAGCAGGGGACCGTTCTATGGCTACACCTTC. This sequence encodes CASRGPFYGYTF.

This clonotype was observed a handful of times. The CDR3 sequence: CASSLSAAGEQFF. The CDR3 DNA reads TGTGCCAGCAGCCTCAGTGCGGCGGGCGAGCAGTTCTTC. This rearrangement joins TRBV6-2 or TRBV6-3 to TRBJ2-1, with D maybe TRBD2 (5 bases). V shed 6 bases and J shed 10 bases, with 16 bases lying between them. CDR1 MNHEY and CDR2 SVGEGT come from the germline V gene. The CDR3 has 13 residues.

This chain's CDR3 is CSARPGFYEQYF. The CDR3 nucleotides read TGCAGTGCGCGCCCAGGATTCTACGAGCAGTACTTC. The chain links TRBV20-1 to TRBJ2-7; no definite D call. Deletions cut 6 bases from V and 3 bases from J, with 12 bases between. CDR3 size: 12 residues. In germline, CDR1 is DFQATT, CDR2 SNEGSKA (reference sequence).

In this sample, this clonotype turned up a few times. This sequence joins TRBV3-1 and TRBJ1-2; D may be TRBD1 (5 bases). Trimming cost V 5 bases and J 5 bases, with 15 bases left between them. The CDR3 totals 14 residues. The germline gives CDR1 LGHDT, CDR2 YNNKEL (reference sequence). DNA for the CDR3: TGTGCCAGCAGCACACCGGGACGGGGATATGGCTACACCTTC. It specifies CASSTPGRGYGYTF.

This clonotype has ten or more counts. The chain joins TRBV10-2 to TRBJ2-3, with D possibly TRBD2 on 7 matching bases. Deletions cut 3 bases from V and 3 bases from J, with 10 bases between. Germline V gene sequence: CDR1 WSHSY, CDR2 SAAADI. The CDR3 loop spans 14 amino acids. Here the CDR3 DNA reads TGCGCCAGCAGTGATGGGGGGGCGACAGATACGCAGTATTTT. Protein sequence: CASSDGGATDTQYF.

This clonotype turned up a few times. In DNA form, the CDR3 reads TGTGCCAGCACCCGACTAGCGGGGGTTTCAGATACGCAGTATTTT. Protein: CASTRLAGVSDTQYF. The V and J genes are TRBV12-3 or TRBV12-4 and TRBJ2-3; 12 nucleotides align to TRBD2. The CDR3 spans 15 residues. With V trimmed by 7 bases and J by 4 bases, 6 bases remained unmatched.

This clonotype turned up a few times. V is TRBV20-1 and J is TRBJ2-7; 9 bases fit TRBD2. The CDR3 has 15 residues. Germline V lookup: CDR1 DFQATT, CDR2 SNEGSKA (reference sequence). Trimming took 7 bases from V and 3 from J; bases not matched to a gene: 13. This CDR3 reads CSVESSSGTDYEQYF. The CDR3 DNA sequence: TGCAGTGTCGAGAGTTCTAGCGGGACCGACTACGAGCAGTACTTC.

V and J are TRBV6-6 and TRBJ2-3; a possible D gene is TRBD2 (6 bases). V dropped 6 bases and J dropped 5 bases, with 12 bases sitting between them. Germline CDR1 MNHNY, CDR2 SVGAGI (reference sequence). CDR3 size: 13 residues. DNA of the CDR3: TGTGCCAGCAGCCCCCCCGGGGGAGATACGCAGTATTTT. As protein: CASSPPGGDTQYF.

This rearrangement joins TRBV5-1 to TRBJ1-4, with D tentatively TRBD1 (5 bases). The CDR3 runs 14 residues. Trimming removed 4 bases from V and 11 bases from J, with 18 bases in between. Germline V gene data show CDR1 as SGHRS and CDR2 as YFSETQ. The CDR3, as DNA: TGCGCCAGCAGCCCACAGGCCGGGACCGACAAACTGTTTTTT. Its translation: CASSPQAGTDKLFF.

This sequence joins TRBV5-1 and TRBJ2-5; 8 nucleotides align to TRBD1. TRBJ2-7 matches the DNA end more closely, so the J call is doubtful. Germline V CDR1 and CDR2: SGHRS, YFSETQ. This CDR3 spans 14 amino acids. For the CDR3, the DNA is TGCGCCAGCAGCATAGGACAGGGAACAGGCGAGCAGTACTTC. Its translation: CASSIGQGTGEQYF.

This clonotype came up many times. The V call is TRBV6-2 or TRBV6-3, the J call TRBJ2-1; possible D gene TRBD2, 5 bases. Germline CDR1 is MNHEY and CDR2 is SVGEGT. The ends were cut back, 7 bases at V and 6 bases at J, with 13 bases in the middle. CDR3 length: 13 amino acids. CDR3: CASKRREGNEQFF. The CDR3 nucleotides are TGTGCCAGCAAACGCCGGGAAGGCAATGAGCAGTTCTTC.

The count of this clonotype is one. The J gene is TRBJ2-1, the V gene TRBV13; D perhaps matches TRBD2 (5 bases). CDR3 length: 15 residues. Germline values: CDR1 PRHDT, CDR2 FYEKMQ (reference sequence). Trimming stripped 0 bases from V and 9 bases from J, with 15 bases between. The CDR3 region has the DNA TGTGCCAGCAGCTTAGGGGGAGCCCGTAGTGGTGAGCAGTTCTTC. Protein: CASSLGGARSGEQFF.